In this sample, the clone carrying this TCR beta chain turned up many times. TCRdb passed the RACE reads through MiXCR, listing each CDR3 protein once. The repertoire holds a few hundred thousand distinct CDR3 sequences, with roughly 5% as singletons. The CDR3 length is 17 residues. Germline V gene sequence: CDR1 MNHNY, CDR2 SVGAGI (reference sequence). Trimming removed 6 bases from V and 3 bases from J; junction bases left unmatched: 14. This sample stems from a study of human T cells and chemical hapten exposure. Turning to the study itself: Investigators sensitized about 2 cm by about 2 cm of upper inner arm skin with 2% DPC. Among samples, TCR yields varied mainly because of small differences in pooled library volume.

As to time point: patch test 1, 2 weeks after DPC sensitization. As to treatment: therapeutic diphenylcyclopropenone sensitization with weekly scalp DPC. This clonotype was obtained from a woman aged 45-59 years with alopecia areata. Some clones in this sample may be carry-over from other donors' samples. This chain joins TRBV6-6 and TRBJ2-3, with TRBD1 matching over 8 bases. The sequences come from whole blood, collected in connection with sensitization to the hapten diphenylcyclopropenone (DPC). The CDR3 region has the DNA TGTGCCAGCAGCCATGGGGGCCGAGGACAGGGAACAGATACGCAGTATTTT. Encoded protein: CASSHGGRGQGTDTQYF.